This paragraph covers one T cell receptor (beta chain) sequence. Its antigen is unidentified. Unique molecular identifiers were carried by the TCR beta cDNA libraries. One entry per CDR3 protein, called by TCRdb with MiXCR from the PCR reads. The table records roughly 540,000 distinct CDR3 sequences, less than 40% of them present only once. The entry originates in a study of post-analysis software for immune sequencing data. As for the study in general: The patients showed relapsing-remitting, secondary progressive and progressive-relapsing multiple sclerosis courses.

Points from the study as a whole: Compared against controls, patients with multiple sclerosis displayed significantly lower normalized Chao1 diversity. F measure showed strong co-clustering of same-batch samples. Included in a set of 5 or 6 TRBV segments more frequent in patients than controls were TRBV5-6, TRBV5-1 and TRBV20-1.

Germline lookup yields CDR1 MGHRA and CDR2 YSYEKL. The CDR3 is 17 residues long. V was trimmed by 0 bases and J by 0 bases, leaving 12 bases between them. The clonotype originates from a girl aged 2-17 years with multiple sclerosis. This chain uses TRBV4-1 with TRBJ1-5; D not certain. Sequenced: blood. CDR3 protein: CASSQDDRGSSNQPQHF. CDR3 bases: TGCGCCAGCAGCCAAGATGACCGCGGGAGTAGCAATCAGCCCCAGCATTTT.